This TCR delta chain was sequenced during a study of gamma-delta chains in newborns, infants, children. About the research overall: Innate gammadelta T cells reportedly expand polyclonally right after birth, driven by microbial exposure, per the title.

TCRdb reapplied CATT to the reads. The sample includes fewer than 5,000 delta-chain clones, around 0.56% of them seen just once. V trimming: 0 bases; J trimming: 1 base; junction bases outside the gene matches: 3. CDR3 size: 18 residues. Germline V CDR1 and CDR2: GEAIGNYY, EKD. This clone is medium-sized (0.01 to 0.1%) by share. V gene TRDV2 combines with J gene TRDJ3; TRDD3 agrees at 9 bases. This receptor was obtained from a child who was a newborn, infant or young child, either healthy, febrile or measles-vaccinated (not recorded which). Sample: blood. DNA of the CDR3: TGTGCCTGTGACACCTGGGGATACGGGTCCTGGGACACCCGACAGATGTTTTTC. This gives the protein CACDTWGYGSWDTRQMFF.